The next 18 T cell receptor beta chains were all read from a single sample in a study of OX40 agonist ivuxolimab in advanced cancers. Libraries were constructed by the immunoSEQ multiplex PCR assay. TCRdb mirrors the immuneACCESS table, restricted to in-frame sequences. Some clones are absent from its copies; in checked studies, under half trace to an unresolved V gene, and the reason for the others is unknown. Here the sample has just over 35,000 clones; approximately 80% occur a single time. Approximately 18% of the sample rests with the top ten. The source was CD4+ or CD8+ T cells sorted from blood, collected in a trial of the OX40 agonist ivuxolimab. These receptors all stem from an adult with an advanced solid tumor such as melanoma, head and neck, liver or kidney cancer.

The chain employs TRBV4-1 and TRBJ2-7; D remains ambiguous. Germline lookup yields CDR1 MGHRA and CDR2 YSYEKL. V lost 0 bases to trimming and J lost 6 bases, with 9 bases between them. This CDR3 comprises 13 residues. CDR3 DNA sequence: TGCGCCAGCAGCCAAGATTTATGGTCCGAGCAGTACTTC. Its translation: CASSQDLWSEQYF.

V gene TRBV5-6 combines with J gene TRBJ2-1, with TRBD1 as a possible D gene (6 bases). Per germline, CDR1 SGHDT and CDR2 YYEEEE. This CDR3 has 12 amino acids. The ends were cut back, 1 base at V and 10 bases at J, with 9 bases in the middle. The CDR3 spells CASSLTGWEQFF. The DNA for the CDR3 is TGTGCCAGCAGCTTGACAGGGTGGGAGCAGTTCTTC.

The chain employs TRBV13 and TRBJ1-1; 7 nucleotides align to TRBD1. This CDR3 is built from 15 residues. CDR1 and CDR2 from the germline V gene are PRHDT and FYEKMQ (reference sequence). V gave up 5 bases and J gave up 1 base; unmatched junction bases: 7. The CDR3 region has the DNA TGTGCCAGCAGCGGTACTAGGGGGCCGAACACTGAAGCTTTCTTT. Protein sequence: CASSGTRGPNTEAFF.

This clone was observed once. The rearrangement uses TRBV7-6 and TRBJ2-5, with D tentatively TRBD2 (5 bases). The CDR3 loop spans 15 amino acids. Germline CDR1 and CDR2: SGHVS and FNYEAQ. Trimming cost V 1 base and J 2 bases, with 11 bases left between them. CDR3 residues: CASSLGGSGQETQYF. The DNA of the CDR3 is TGTGCCAGCAGCTTAGGAGGGTCGGGGCAAGAGACCCAGTACTTC.

This chain connects TRBV11-3 to TRBJ2-3; D remains ambiguous. Trimming left V 5 bases short and J 2 bases short, with 5 bases between. Germline V CDR1 and CDR2: SGHNT, YENEEA. This CDR3 comprises 12 residues. The CDR3 protein is CASSQPTDTQYF. The DNA for the CDR3 is TGTGCCAGCAGCCAACCCACAGATACGCAGTATTTT.

This clone is labeled medium-sized. The chain has TRBV19 and TRBJ1-5; 10 bases are a match to TRBD1. Germline V gene sequence: CDR1 LNHDA, CDR2 SQIVND (reference sequence). There are 15 residues in the CDR3. With 3 bases clipped from V and 3 bases from J, the junction kept 2 bases outside the gene matches. The CDR3 nucleotides read TGTGCCAGTAGTATCGGGACAGGGGTCAATCAGCCCCAGCATTTT. Translating it yields CASSIGTGVNQPQHF.

This clone appeared a single time. The rearrangement joins TRBV4-1 to TRBJ2-7; no definite D call. Germline V CDR1 and CDR2: MGHRA, YSYEKL. This CDR3 is 11 amino acids long. With 5 bases removed from V and 0 bases from J, the gap between germline ends came to 2 bases. For the CDR3, the DNA is TGCGCCAGCAGCTTCTCCTACGAGCAGTACTTC. It codes for CASSFSYEQYF.

V gene TRBV4-3 combines with J gene TRBJ2-2, with TRBD1 identical over 7 bases. Trimming took 4 bases from V and 6 from J; bases not matched to a gene: 2. CDR3 size: 13 residues. Germline V gene sequence: CDR1 LGHNA, CDR2 YSLEER. Written as DNA, the CDR3 is TGCGCCAGCAGCCCTACAGGGGCCGGGGAGCTGTTTTTT. Protein product: CASSPTGAGELFF.

This clone has a handful of counts. The chain joins TRBV29-1 to TRBJ2-1; D is unresolved. The length of the CDR3 is 8 residues. V lost 6 bases, J lost 9 bases, and 3 bases lay in between. Germline loops: CDR1 SQVTM, CDR2 ANQGSEA. The CDR3 spells CSVFEQFF. The CDR3 bases are TGCAGCGTGTTTGAGCAGTTCTTC.

The V gene is TRBV18, the J gene TRBJ2-7, with TRBD1 matching 8 bases. The CDR3 sequence is 16 residues long. V shed 3 bases and J 7 bases; nucleotides not matched to a gene: 14. Germline values: CDR1 KGHSH, CDR2 LQKENI. In nucleotides, the CDR3 is TGTGCCAGCTCACCCCCTCCGGGACAGGTTCAGGGGGAGCAGTACTTC. Its translation is CASSPPPGQVQGEQYF.

The chain recombines TRBV9 with TRBJ1-4; D possibly corresponds to TRBD1 (6 bases). Germline-derived CDR1 and CDR2 are SGDLS and YYNGEE. The CDR3 runs 14 residues. V was pared by 3 bases and J by 8 bases, with 14 bases between. Here the CDR3 reads CASSATGIGEKLFF. The CDR3 DNA reads as TGTGCCAGCAGCGCGACAGGAATAGGGGAAAAACTGTTTTTT.

The chain joins TRBV4-3 to TRBJ2-7; 16 nucleotides match TRBD2. The junction had 14 bases not matched to a gene; V was cut back by 4 bases and J by 5 bases. CDR3 size: 19 residues. Per germline, CDR1 LGHNA and CDR2 YSLEER. CDR3 in amino acids: CASSPEGLAGGPRKNEQYF. CDR3 nucleotides: TGCGCCAGCAGCCCAGAGGGACTAGCGGGGGGGCCGCGAAAAAACGAGCAGTACTTC.

This chain connects TRBV27 to TRBJ2-7; 8 bases agree with TRBD1. After removal of 4 bases from V and 0 bases from J, the junction contained 2 bases not matched to a gene. There are 14 residues in the CDR3. Germline loops: CDR1 MNHEY, CDR2 SMNVEV (reference sequence). The CDR3: CASSSGGASYEQYF. The CDR3 DNA is TGTGCCAGCAGTTCAGGGGGCGCCTCCTACGAGCAGTACTTC.

The chain is built from TRBV4-1 and TRBJ2-3; 8 nucleotides line up with TRBD2. This CDR3 comprises 18 residues. Unmatched junction bases numbered 15, after V lost 3 bases and J lost 4 bases. The V gene's germline CDR1 is MGHRA and CDR2 YSYEKL. CDR3 amino acids: CASSHWGGASGGPDTQYF. The DNA for the CDR3 is TGCGCCAGCAGCCATTGGGGAGGGGCGAGCGGGGGCCCAGATACGCAGTATTTT.

This clone was seen a handful of times. The chain combines TRBV7-6 with TRBJ2-3, with TRBD1 identical over 10 bases. The CDR3 consists of 16 residues. Germline V gives CDR1 SGHVS, CDR2 FNYEAQ. Trimming at V came to 4 bases and at J to 5 bases, leaving 9 bases not matched to a gene. CDR3 DNA: TGTGCCAGCAGCTCACGACAGGGGGCCGGGGGAGATACGCAGTATTTT. It specifies CASSSRQGAGGDTQYF.

This chain uses TRBV11-3 with TRBJ2-5; D gene ambiguous. The CDR3 loop spans 13 amino acids. Per germline, CDR1 SGHNT and CDR2 YENEEA. Trimming took 2 bases from V and 2 from J, leaving 6 bases between them. The CDR3: CASSLSRQETQYF. The CDR3 bases are TGTGCCAGCAGCTTATCCAGACAAGAGACCCAGTACTTC.

V gene TRBV11-3 combines with J gene TRBJ2-3; D call uncertain. Per germline, CDR1 SGHNT and CDR2 YENEEA. The CDR3 is made up of 14 amino acids. V shed 5 bases and J shed 4 bases, with 13 bases lying between them. The CDR3 DNA follows: TGTGCCAGCAGCCCCGCCGCCTCGGCAGATACGCAGTATTTT. This translates into CASSPAASADTQYF. The full variable domain, in which reference TRBV11-3 and TRBJ2-3 provide the parts outside the CDR3, is EAGVVQSPRYKIIEKKQPVAFWCNPISGHNTLYWYLQNLGQGPELLIRYENEEAVDDSQLPKDRFSAERLKGVDSTLKIQPAELGDSAVYLCASSPAASADTQYFGPGTRLTVL.

This chain joins TRBV5-6 and TRBJ2-7; D not resolved. Germline-derived CDR1 and CDR2 are SGHDT and YYEEEE. The CDR3 totals 11 residues. V was clipped by 5 bases and J by 3 bases, with 6 bases between them. CDR3 sequence (DNA): TGTGCCAGCAGTACCTACTACGAGCAGTACTTC. Amino acids: CASSTYYEQYF.